One sample yielded the 6 T cell receptor beta chains listed below, sequenced in a study of blood T cell repertoires in COVID-19. Clones were sequenced by immunoSEQ multiplex PCR, and TCRdb holds only the in-frame ones, with some missing. The sample lists around 150,000 clones, around 73% occurring once. The sample comprised peripheral blood. The receptor source for this set is a man aged 55 to 70 who had recovered from COVID-19.

As DNA, the CDR3 is TGTGCCACCAGCGGTAACACCTTTAACTATGGCTACACCTTC. It codes for CATSGNTFNYGYTF. The chain recombines TRBV15 with TRBJ1-2; D is uncertain. CDR1 and CDR2 (germline): LNHNV, YYDKDF (reference sequence). This CDR3 spans 14 amino acids. Trimming shortened V by 5 bases and J by 1 base, and 11 bases separated the two germline ends.

A single count supports this clone. The chain employs TRBV7-3 and TRBJ2-5; 14 nucleotides agree with TRBD2. Germline trimming cut 4 bases from V and 2 bases from J; bases unmatched to any gene: 6. CDR1 and CDR2 (germline): SGHTA, FQGTGA. The CDR3 totals 17 residues. The CDR3: CASSSGTSGRYQETQYF. Here the CDR3 DNA reads TGTGCCAGCAGCTCCGGGACTAGCGGGAGATATCAAGAGACCCAGTACTTC.

This clone was observed once. This chain links TRBV2 with TRBJ2-7; 7 nucleotides line up with TRBD1. CDR3 length: 14 residues. The germline V gene encodes CDR1 SNHLY and CDR2 FYNNEI. The ends lost 4 bases at V and 6 bases at J; junction bases unmatched: 9. CDR3: CASSVGQMASEQYF. For the CDR3, the DNA is TGTGCCAGCAGTGTGGGACAGATGGCATCCGAGCAGTACTTC.

This clone appeared once. The chain employs TRBV18 and TRBJ2-5, with TRBD1 as a possible D gene (6 bases). Germline V CDR1 and CDR2: KGHSH, LQKENI. Trimming cost V 6 bases and J 1 base, with 15 bases left between them. The CDR3 sequence is 15 residues long. The DNA of the CDR3 is TGTGCCAGCTCGGCCTCGACAGGTTTCCAAGAGACCCAGTACTTC. Protein: CASSASTGFQETQYF. The whole variable domain, filled in from reference TRBV18 and TRBJ2-5, reads NAGVMQNPRHLVRRRGQEARLRCSPMKGHSHVYWYRQLPEEGLKFMVYLQKENIIDESGMPKERFSAEFPKEGPSILRIQQVVRGDSAAYFCASSASTGFQETQYFGPGTRLLVL.

This clone was seen ten or more times. V usage is TRBV4-1 and J usage is TRBJ1-5; D is uncertain. Germline loops: CDR1 MGHRA, CDR2 YSYEKL. V gave up 1 base and J gave up 9 bases, with 10 bases separating them. This CDR3 contains 13 residues. This CDR3 is CASSQGTGRPQHF. Here the CDR3 DNA reads TGCGCCAGCAGCCAAGGGACTGGGCGGCCCCAGCATTTT.

In this sample, this clone turned up a few times. The V gene is TRBV19, the J gene TRBJ1-1; 9 positions match TRBD1. Germline loops: CDR1 LNHDA, CDR2 SQIVND (reference sequence). After removal of 5 bases from V and 0 bases from J, the junction contained 7 bases not matched to a gene. The CDR3 is 16 amino acids. For the CDR3, the DNA is TGTGCCAGTAGTCGGCGGACAGGGGAGTTGAACACTGAAGCTTTCTTT. This sequence encodes CASSRRTGELNTEAFF.